This TCR beta chain was profiled in a study of T cell clonality in common variable immunodeficiency. Method: immunoSEQ multiplex PCR; TCRdb's copy keeps in-frame clones and lacks some. The table lists tens of thousands of clones, with no singletons. This clone was counted ten times or more. Sequencing ends 3 residues short of the CDR3 end; the germline J gene provides the rest. CDR3 length: 16 amino acids. Germline V gives CDR1 DFQATT, CDR2 SNEGSKA (reference sequence). Trimming cost V 1 base and J 4 bases; bases outside gene matches: 10. This chain uses TRBV20-1 with TRBJ2-5; 9 bases fit TRBD2. Sequencing used peripheral blood mononuclear cells. The TCR was taken from a person between 18 and 70 years old in good health. Here the CDR3 reads CSARGRARAGGETQYF. The part of the CDR3 DNA that was read is TGCAGTGCTAGAGGTCGGGCCCGAGCGGGAGGAGAGACC.